The TCR beta chain under discussion was sequenced for a study of T cell responses to AZD1222 COVID-19 vaccine. Study findings and constraints: CD4 TCRs linked to vaccination spanned spike, dominating at 160-218 and 743-854. Nearly half of unique spike-specific TCRs reportedly avoided B.1.351 and B.1.1.7 mutated regions. Following two doses of AZD1222, Spike-specific TCR breadth and depth rose. Samples come after the peak T cell response, not at day 14.

Measured with immunoSEQ multiplex PCR; TCRdb has only the in-frame clones, and not every one. The sample includes roughly 150,000 clones, 92% of them seen just once. Trimming took off 0 bases at V and 9 bases at J, with 15 bases between the two ends. In germline, CDR1 is MNHEY, CDR2 SMNVEV (reference sequence). The CDR3 is 16 residues long. With regard to this clone: The antigen is undetermined.

V and J are TRBV27 and TRBJ1-6; a weak D match, TRBD1 (5 bases). The receptor's source is an adult in good health. This sample comprised peripheral blood, obtained on day 0 of AZD1222 vaccination. The CDR3 DNA reads as TGTGCCAGCAGTTTATCGCGCCAGGGTGAAGGTTCACCCCTCCACTTT. Protein: CASSLSRQGEGSPLHF.